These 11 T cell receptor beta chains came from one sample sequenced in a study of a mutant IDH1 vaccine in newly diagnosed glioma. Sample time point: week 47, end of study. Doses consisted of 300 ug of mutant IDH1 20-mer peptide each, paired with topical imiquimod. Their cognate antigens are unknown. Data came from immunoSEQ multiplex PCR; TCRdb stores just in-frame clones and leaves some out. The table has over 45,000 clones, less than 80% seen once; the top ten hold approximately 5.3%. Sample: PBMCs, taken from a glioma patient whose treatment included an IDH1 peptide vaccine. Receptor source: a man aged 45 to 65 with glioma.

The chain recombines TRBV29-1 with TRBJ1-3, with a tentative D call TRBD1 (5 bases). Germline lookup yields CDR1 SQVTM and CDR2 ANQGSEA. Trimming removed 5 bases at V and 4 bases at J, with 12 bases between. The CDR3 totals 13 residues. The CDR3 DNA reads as TGCAGCGTTAGGGGCCTGGGGGGAAACACCATATATTTT. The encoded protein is CSVRGLGGNTIYF.

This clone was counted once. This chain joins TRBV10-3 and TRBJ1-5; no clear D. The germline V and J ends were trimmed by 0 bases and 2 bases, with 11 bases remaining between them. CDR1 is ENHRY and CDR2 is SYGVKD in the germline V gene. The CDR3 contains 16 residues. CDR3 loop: CAISESGSWGNQPQHF. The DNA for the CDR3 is TGTGCCATCAGTGAGTCCGGGAGTTGGGGCAATCAGCCCCAGCATTTT.

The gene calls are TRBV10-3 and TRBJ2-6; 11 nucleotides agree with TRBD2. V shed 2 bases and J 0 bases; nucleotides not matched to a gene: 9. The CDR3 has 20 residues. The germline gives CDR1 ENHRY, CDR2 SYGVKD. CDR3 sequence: CAISEPGLAGGYSGANVLTF. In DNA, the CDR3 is TGTGCCATCAGTGAGCCCGGCCTAGCGGGGGGCTACTCTGGGGCCAACGTCCTGACTTTC.

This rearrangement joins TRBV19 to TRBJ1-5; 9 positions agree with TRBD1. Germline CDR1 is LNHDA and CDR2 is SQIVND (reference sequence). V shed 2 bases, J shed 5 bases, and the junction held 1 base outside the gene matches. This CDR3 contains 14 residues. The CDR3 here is CASSITGGDQPQHF. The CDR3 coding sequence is TGTGCCAGTAGTATAACAGGGGGCGATCAGCCCCAGCATTTT.

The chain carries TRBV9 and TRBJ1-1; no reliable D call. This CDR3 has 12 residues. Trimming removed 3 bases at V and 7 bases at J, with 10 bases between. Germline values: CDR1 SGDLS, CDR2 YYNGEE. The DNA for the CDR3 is TGTGCCAGCAGCGAGTTCGGGGTTGAAGCTTTCTTT. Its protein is CASSEFGVEAFF.

In DNA form, the CDR3 reads TGTGCCACAGGGACAGTCAATCAGCCCCAGCATTTT. It yields the protein CATGTVNQPQHF. The chain links TRBV6-1 to TRBJ1-5, with 7 bases aligning to TRBD1. This CDR3 is built from 12 residues. V dropped 10 bases and J dropped 3; count of bases not matched to a gene: 3. The germline V gene has CDR1 MNHNS and CDR2 SASEGT.

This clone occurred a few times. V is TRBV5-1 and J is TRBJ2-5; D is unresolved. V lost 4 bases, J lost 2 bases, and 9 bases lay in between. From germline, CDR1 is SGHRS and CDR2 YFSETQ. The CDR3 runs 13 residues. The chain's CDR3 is CASSGVGQETQYF. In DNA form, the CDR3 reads TGCGCCAGCAGCGGGGTAGGACAAGAGACCCAGTACTTC.

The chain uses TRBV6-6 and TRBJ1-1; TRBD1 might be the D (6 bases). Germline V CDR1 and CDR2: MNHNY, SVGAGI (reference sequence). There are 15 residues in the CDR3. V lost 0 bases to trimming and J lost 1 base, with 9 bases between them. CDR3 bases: TGTGCCAGCAGTTACTCGGGGGGCAGGAACACTGAAGCTTTCTTT. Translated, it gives CASSYSGGRNTEAFF.

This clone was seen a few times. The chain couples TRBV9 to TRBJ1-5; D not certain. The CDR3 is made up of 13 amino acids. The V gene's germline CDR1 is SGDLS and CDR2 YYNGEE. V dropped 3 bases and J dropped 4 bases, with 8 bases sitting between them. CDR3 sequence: CASSARPNQPQHF. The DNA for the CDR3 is TGTGCCAGCAGCGCTCGCCCGAATCAGCCCCAGCATTTT.

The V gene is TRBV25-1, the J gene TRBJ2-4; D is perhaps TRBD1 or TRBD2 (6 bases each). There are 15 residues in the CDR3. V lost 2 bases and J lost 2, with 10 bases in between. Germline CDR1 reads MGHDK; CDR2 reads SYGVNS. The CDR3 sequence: CASSEPGASKNIQYF. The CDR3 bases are TGTGCCAGCAGTGAACCGGGGGCGTCCAAAAACATTCAGTACTTC. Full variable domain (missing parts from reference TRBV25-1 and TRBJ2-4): EADIYQTPRYLVIGTGKKITLECSQTMGHDKMYWYQQDPGMELHLIHYSYGVNSTEKGDLSSESTVSRIRTEHFPLTLESARPSHTSQYLCASSEPGASKNIQYFGAGTRLSVL.

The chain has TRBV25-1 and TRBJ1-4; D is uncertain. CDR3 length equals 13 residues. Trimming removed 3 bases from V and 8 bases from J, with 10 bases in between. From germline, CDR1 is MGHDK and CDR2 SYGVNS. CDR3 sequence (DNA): TGTGCCAGCAGTGACGGGTTAGGAGAAAAACTGTTTTTT. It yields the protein CASSDGLGEKLFF.